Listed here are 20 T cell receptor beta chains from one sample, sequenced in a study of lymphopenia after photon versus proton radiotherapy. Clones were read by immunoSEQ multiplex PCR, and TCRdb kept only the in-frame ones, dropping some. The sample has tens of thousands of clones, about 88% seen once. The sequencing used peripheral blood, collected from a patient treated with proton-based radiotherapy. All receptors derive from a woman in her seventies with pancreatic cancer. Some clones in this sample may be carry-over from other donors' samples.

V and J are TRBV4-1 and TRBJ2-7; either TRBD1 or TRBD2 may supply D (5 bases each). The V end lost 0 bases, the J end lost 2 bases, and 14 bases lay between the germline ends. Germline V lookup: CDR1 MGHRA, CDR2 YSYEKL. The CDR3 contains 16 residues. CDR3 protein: CASSQDRGDLTYEQYF. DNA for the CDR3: TGCGCCAGCAGCCAAGATAGGGGAGACTTGACCTACGAGCAGTACTTC.

CDR3: CASTNTWTADYGYTF. As DNA, the CDR3 is TGTGCCAGTACCAACACCTGGACAGCCGACTATGGCTACACCTTC. The chain uses TRBV19 and TRBJ1-2; perhaps TRBD1 as D (6 bases). V lost 7 bases to trimming and J lost 3 bases, with 18 bases between them. This CDR3 region has 15 residues. Germline CDR1 reads LNHDA; CDR2 reads SQIVND (reference sequence).

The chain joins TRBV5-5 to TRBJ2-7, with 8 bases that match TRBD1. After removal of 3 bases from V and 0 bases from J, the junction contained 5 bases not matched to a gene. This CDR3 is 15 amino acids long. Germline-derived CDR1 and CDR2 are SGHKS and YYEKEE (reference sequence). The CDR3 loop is CASSSGTGLSYEQYF. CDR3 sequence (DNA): TGTGCCAGCAGCTCCGGGACAGGTCTCTCCTACGAGCAGTACTTC.

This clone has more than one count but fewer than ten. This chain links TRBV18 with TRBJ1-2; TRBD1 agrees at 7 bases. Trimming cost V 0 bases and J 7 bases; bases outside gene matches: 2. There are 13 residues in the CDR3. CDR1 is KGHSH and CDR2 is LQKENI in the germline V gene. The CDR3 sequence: CASSPPDRVGYTF. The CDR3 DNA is TGTGCCAGCTCACCACCAGACAGGGTTGGCTACACCTTC.

The CDR3 loop reads CASVGGPYEQYF. The CDR3 DNA follows: TGTGCCTCCGTAGGGGGCCCCTACGAGCAGTACTTC. This chain connects TRBV10-3 to TRBJ2-7; the match to TRBD1 covers 7 bases. This CDR3 region has 12 residues. From germline, CDR1 is ENHRY and CDR2 SYGVKD. Trimming cost V 11 bases and J 2 bases; bases outside gene matches: 6.

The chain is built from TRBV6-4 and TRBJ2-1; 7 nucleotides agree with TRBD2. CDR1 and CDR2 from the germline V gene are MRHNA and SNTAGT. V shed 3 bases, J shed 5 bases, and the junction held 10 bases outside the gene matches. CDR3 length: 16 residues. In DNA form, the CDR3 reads TGTGCCAGCAGTGAATTCGGCGGGAGCACCCACAATGAGCAGTTCTTC. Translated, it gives CASSEFGGSTHNEQFF.

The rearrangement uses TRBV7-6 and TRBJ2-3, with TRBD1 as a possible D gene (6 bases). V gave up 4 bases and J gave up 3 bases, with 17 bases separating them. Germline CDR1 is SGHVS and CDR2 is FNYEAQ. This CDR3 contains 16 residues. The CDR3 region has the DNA TGTGCCAGCAGCTCCACCTTCCTACAGGGTACAGATACGCAGTATTTT. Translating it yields CASSSTFLQGTDTQYF.

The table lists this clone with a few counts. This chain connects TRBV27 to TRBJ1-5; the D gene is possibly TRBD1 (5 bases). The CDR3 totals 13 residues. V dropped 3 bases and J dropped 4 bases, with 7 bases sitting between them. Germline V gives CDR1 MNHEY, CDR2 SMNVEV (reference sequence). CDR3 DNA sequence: TGTGCCAGCAGTTTTGGGGCGAATCAGCCCCAGCATTTT. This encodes CASSFGANQPQHF.

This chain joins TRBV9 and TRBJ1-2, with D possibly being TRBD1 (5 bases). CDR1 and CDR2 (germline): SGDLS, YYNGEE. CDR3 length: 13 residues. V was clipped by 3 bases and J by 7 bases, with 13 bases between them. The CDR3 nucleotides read TGTGCCAGCAGCGAGGGGTTAGTGGGTGGCTACACCTTC. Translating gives CASSEGLVGGYTF. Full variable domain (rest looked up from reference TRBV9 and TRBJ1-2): DSGVTQTPKHLITATGQRVTLRCSPRSGDLSVYWYQQSLDQGLQFLIQYYNGEERAKGNILERFSAQQFPDLHSELNLSSLELGDSALYFCASSEGLVGGYTFGSGTRLTVV.

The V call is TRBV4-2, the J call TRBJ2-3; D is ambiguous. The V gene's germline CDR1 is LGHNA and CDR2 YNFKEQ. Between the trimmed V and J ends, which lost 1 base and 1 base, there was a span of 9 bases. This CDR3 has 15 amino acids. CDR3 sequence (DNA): TGTGCCAGCAGCCAAGGTAGAGGCGGCACAGATACGCAGTATTTT. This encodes CASSQGRGGTDTQYF.

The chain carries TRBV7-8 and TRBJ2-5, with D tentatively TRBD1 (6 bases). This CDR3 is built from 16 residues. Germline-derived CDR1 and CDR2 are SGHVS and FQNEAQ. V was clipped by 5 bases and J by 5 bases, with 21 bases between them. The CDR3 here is CASSAKTKGQGETQYF. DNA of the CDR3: TGTGCCAGCAGCGCCAAGACCAAGGGACAAGGGGAGACCCAGTACTTC.

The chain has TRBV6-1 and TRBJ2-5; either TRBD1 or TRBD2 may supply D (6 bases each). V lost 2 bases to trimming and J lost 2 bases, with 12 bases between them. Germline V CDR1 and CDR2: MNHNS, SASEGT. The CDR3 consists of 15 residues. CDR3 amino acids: CASSEPRGVQETQYF. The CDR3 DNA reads TGTGCCAGCAGTGAACCAAGGGGGGTTCAAGAGACCCAGTACTTC.

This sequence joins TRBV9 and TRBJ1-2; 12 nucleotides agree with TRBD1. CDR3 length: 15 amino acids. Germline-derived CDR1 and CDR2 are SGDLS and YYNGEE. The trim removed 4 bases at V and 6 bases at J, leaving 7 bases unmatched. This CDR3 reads CASSFTGQGADGYTF. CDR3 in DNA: TGTGCCAGCAGCTTTACGGGACAGGGGGCTGATGGCTACACCTTC.

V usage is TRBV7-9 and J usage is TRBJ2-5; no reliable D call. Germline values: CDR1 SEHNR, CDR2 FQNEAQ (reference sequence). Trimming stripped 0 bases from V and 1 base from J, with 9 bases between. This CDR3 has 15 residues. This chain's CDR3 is CASSLASGGQETQYF. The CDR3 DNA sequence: TGTGCCAGCAGCTTAGCCTCCGGCGGCCAAGAGACCCAGTACTTC.

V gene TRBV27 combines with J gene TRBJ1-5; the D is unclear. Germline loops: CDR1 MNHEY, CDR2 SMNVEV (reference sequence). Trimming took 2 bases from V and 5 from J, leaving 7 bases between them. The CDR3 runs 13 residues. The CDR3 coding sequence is TGTGCCAGCAGTTTAGTGCCCCATCAGCCCCAGCATTTT. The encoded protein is CASSLVPHQPQHF.

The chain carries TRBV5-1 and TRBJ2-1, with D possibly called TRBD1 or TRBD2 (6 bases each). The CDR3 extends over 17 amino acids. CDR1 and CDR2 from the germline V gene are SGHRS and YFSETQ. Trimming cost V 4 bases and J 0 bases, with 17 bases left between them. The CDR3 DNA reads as TGCGCCAGCAGCCCGGGGGCAGGCCGAAGCTCCTACAATGAGCAGTTCTTC. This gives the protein CASSPGAGRSSYNEQFF.

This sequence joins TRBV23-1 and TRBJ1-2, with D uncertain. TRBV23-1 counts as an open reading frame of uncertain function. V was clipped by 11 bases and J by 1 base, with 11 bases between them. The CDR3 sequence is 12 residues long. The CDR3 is CAERAGNYGYTF. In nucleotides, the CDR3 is TGCGCCGAGCGCGCGGGTAACTATGGCTACACCTTC.

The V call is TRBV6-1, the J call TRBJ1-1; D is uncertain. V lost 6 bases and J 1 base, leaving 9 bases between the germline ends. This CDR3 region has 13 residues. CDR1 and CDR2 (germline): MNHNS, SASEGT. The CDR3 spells CASSSTQNTEAFF. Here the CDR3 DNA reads TGTGCCAGCAGCTCTACCCAGAACACTGAAGCTTTCTTT.

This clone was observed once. The CDR3 protein is CSVGNSGANVLTF. CDR3 coding DNA: TGCAGCGTAGGAAACTCTGGGGCCAACGTCCTGACTTTC. The chain has TRBV29-1 and TRBJ2-6; D is undetermined. Germline V gene data show CDR1 as SQVTM and CDR2 as ANQGSEA. The ends were cut back, 6 bases at V and 0 bases at J, with 6 bases in the middle. CDR3 length: 13 residues.

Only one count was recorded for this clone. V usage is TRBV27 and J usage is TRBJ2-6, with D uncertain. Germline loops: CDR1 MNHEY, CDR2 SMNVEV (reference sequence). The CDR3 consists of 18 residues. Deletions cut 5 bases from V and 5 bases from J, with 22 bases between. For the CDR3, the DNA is TGTGCCAGCAGTGCAACGACTCGGCTACAAAGTCGGGCCAACGTCCTGACTTTC. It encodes CASSATTRLQSRANVLTF.